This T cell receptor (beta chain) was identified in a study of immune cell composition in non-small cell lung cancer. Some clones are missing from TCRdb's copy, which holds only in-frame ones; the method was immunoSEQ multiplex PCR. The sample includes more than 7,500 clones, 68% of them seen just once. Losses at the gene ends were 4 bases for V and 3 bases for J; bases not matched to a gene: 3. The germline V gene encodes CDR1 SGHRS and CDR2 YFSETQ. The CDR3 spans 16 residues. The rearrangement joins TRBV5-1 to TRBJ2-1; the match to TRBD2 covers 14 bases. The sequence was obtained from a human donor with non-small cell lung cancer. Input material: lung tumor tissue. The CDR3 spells CASSPGLAGVYNEQFF. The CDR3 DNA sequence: TGCGCCAGCAGCCCGGGACTAGCGGGGGTCTACAATGAGCAGTTCTTC.